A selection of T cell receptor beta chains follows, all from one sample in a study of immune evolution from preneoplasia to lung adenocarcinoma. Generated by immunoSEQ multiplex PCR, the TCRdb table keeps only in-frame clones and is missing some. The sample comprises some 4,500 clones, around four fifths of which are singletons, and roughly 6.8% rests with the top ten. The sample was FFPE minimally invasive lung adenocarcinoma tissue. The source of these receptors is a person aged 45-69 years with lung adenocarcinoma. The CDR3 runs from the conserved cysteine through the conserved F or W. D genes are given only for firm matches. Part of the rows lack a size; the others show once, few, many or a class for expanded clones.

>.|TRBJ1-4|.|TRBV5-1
CASSLASIGGGEKLFF
TGCGCCAGCAGCTTGGCCTCGATTGGGGGCGGTGAAAAACTGTTTTTT
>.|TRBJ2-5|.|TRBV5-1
CASSSGSRGSQETQYF
TGCGCCAGCAGCTCGGGATCTCGGGGGTCCCAAGAGACCCAGTACTTC
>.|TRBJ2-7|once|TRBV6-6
CASSLDRFSYEQYF
TGTGCCAGCAGTCTGGACAGATTCTCCTACGAGCAGTACTTC
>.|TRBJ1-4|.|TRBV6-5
CASKSSRVTNEKLFF
TGTGCCAGCAAAAGCTCAAGGGTAACTAATGAAAAACTGTTTTTT
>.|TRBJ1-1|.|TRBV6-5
CASRSTGFEAFF
TGTGCCAGCCGGTCGACAGGTTTTGAAGCTTTCTTT
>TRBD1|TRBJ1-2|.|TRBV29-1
CSVESRDREAGYTF
TGCAGCGTTGAATCTCGGGACAGGGAAGCTGGCTACACCTTC
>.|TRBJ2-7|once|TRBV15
CATSRDRGYEQYF
TGTGCCACCAGCAGAGATCGAGGGTACGAGCAGTACTTC
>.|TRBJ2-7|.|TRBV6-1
CASSESESNEQYF
TGTGCCAGCAGTGAGTCCGAGAGTAACGAGCAGTACTTC
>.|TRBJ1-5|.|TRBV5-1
CASSLGQGSGQPQHF
TGCGCCAGCAGCTTGGGGCAGGGGTCGGGTCAGCCCCAGCATTTT
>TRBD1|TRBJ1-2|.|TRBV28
CASRQGALNYGYTF
TGTGCCAGCAGGCAGGGGGCATTAAACTATGGCTACACCTTC
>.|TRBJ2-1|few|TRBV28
CASSGPINNEQFF
TGTGCCAGCAGTGGACCGATCAACAATGAGCAGTTCTTC
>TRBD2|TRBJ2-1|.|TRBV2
CASRGGAITYNEQFF
TGTGCCAGCAGGGGAGGGGCCATCACCTACAATGAGCAGTTCTTC
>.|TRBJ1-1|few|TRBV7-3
CASSLTRGVNTEAFF
TGTGCCAGCAGCTTAACCAGGGGAGTGAACACTGAAGCTTTCTTT
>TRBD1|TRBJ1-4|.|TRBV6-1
CASSVGTGVEKLFF
TGTGCCAGCAGTGTCGGGACAGGGGTGGAAAAACTGTTTTTT
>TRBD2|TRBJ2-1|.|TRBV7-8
CASNTGGPYEQFF
TGTGCCAGCAACACGGGAGGGCCCTATGAGCAGTTCTTC
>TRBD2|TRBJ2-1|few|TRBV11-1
CASSYRGRVSEQFF
TGTGCCAGCAGCTACCGCGGGAGAGTGAGTGAGCAGTTCTTC
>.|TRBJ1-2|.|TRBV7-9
CASSTIMDYGYTF
TGTGCCAGCAGCACCATTATGGACTATGGCTACACCTTC
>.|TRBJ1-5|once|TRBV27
CASSSGGSQEPQHF
TGTGCCAGCAGTTCTGGGGGCTCTCAGGAGCCCCAGCATTTT
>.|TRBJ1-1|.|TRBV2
CASSDTGVGEAFF
TGTGCCAGCAGTGACACGGGGGTTGGTGAAGCTTTCTTT
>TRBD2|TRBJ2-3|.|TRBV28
CASSGSGRVTDTQYF
TGTGCCAGCAGTGGTAGCGGGAGAGTGACAGATACGCAGTATTTT
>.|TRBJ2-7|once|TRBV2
CASREPSGYEQYF
TGTGCCAGCAGAGAGCCCTCCGGCTACGAGCAGTACTTC
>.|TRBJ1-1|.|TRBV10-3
CAIEAGPQGRVAFF
TGTGCCATCGAGGCAGGACCGCAGGGAAGGGTCGCTTTCTTT
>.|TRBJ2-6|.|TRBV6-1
CASSGILHRRTTNVLTF
TGTGCCAGCAGTGGGATCCTCCATCGGCGGACTACCAACGTCCTGACTTTC
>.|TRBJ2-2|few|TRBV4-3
CASSGSSGTGELFF
TGCGCCAGCAGCGGAAGCTCGGGCACCGGGGAGCTGTTTTTT
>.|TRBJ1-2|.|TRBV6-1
CASSEGGERGYGYTF
TGTGCCAGCAGTGAAGGTGGGGAAAGAGGGTATGGCTACACCTTC
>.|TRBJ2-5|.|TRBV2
CASSDSGEETQYF
TGTGCCAGCAGTGATTCAGGGGAGGAGACCCAGTACTTC
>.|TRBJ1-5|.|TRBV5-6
CASSLNGGGSNQPQHF
TGTGCCAGCAGCTTGAATGGGGGCGGAAGCAATCAGCCCCAGCATTTT
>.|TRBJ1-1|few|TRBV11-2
CASSLGGSYAEAFF
TGTGCCAGCAGCTTAGGCGGGTCCTATGCTGAAGCTTTCTTT
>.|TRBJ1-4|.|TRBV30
CAWSVGAAKLFF
TGTGCCTGGAGTGTTGGGGCGGCAAAACTGTTTTTT
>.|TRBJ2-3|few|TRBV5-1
CASSLVSGSDTQYF
TGCGCCAGCAGCTTGGTATCGGGGTCAGATACGCAGTATTTT
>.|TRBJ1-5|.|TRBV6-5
CASSYTTGPDQPQHF
TGTGCCAGCAGTTACACTACAGGGCCCGACCAGCCCCAGCATTTT
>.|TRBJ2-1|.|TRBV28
CASKGTNYNEQFF
TGTGCCAGCAAGGGGACCAACTACAATGAGCAGTTCTTC
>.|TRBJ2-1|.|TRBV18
CASSPLLASYNEQFF
TGTGCCAGCTCACCCCTTTTGGCCTCCTACAATGAGCAGTTCTTC
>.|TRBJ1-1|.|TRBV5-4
CASSLGGPRNTEAFF
TGTGCCAGCAGCCTAGGGGGGCCAAGGAACACTGAAGCTTTCTTT
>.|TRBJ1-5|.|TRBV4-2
CASSQETGQNQPQHF
TGTGCCAGCAGCCAGGAGACCGGGCAAAATCAGCCCCAGCATTTT
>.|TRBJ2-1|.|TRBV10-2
CASSEARYNEQFF
TGCGCCAGCAGTGAGGCGCGCTACAATGAGCAGTTCTTC
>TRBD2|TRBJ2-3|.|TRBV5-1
CASSLASGRTDTQYF
TGCGCCAGCAGCTTGGCTAGCGGAAGGACAGATACGCAGTATTTT
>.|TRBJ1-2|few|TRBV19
CGAEGGYGYTF
TGTGGGGCTGAGGGCGGCTATGGCTACACCTTC
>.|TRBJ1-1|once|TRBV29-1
CSVVDTEAFF
TGCAGCGTTGTAGACACTGAAGCTTTCTTT
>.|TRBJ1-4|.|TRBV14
CASSQGLQRTNEKLFF
TGTGCCAGCAGCCAAGGGCTTCAGCGAACTAATGAAAAACTGTTTTTT
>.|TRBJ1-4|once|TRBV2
CASRAGTTNEKLFF
TGTGCCAGCAGGGCCGGGACTACAAATGAAAAACTGTTTTTT
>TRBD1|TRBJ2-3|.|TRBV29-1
CSVGQGKRDTQYF
TGCAGCGTTGGACAGGGAAAGAGAGATACGCAGTATTTT
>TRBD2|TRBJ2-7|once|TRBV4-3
CASSPEPAAGGSYEQYF
TGCGCCAGCAGCCCAGAACCAGCGGCGGGGGGGTCCTACGAGCAGTACTTC
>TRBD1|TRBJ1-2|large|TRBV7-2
CASSAWTGLYGYTF
TGTGCCAGCAGCGCCTGGACAGGCCTCTATGGCTACACCTTC
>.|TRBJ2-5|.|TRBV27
CASSGLYQETQYF
TGTGCCAGCTCGGGACTGTACCAAGAGACCCAGTACTTC
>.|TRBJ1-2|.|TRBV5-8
CASSFQGLSYGYTF
TGTGCCAGCAGCTTTCAGGGGCTTAGCTATGGCTACACCTTC
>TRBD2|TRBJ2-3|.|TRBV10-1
CASSASGGTDTQYF
TGCGCCAGCAGCGCAAGCGGGGGCACAGATACGCAGTATTTT
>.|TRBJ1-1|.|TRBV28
CASSLPGGGWGTEAFF
TGTGCCAGCAGTTTACCCGGGGGGGGCTGGGGCACTGAAGCTTTCTTT
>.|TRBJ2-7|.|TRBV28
CASSLWTPGAYEQYF
TGTGCCAGCAGTTTATGGACCCCGGGGGCCTACGAGCAGTACTTC
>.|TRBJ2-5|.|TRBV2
CASRRDTTGLRETQYF
TGTGCCAGCAGGAGGGACACCACGGGACTTCGAGAGACCCAGTACTTC
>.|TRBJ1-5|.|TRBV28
CASKGGQSNKPQHF
TGTGCCAGCAAAGGGGGGCAATCCAATAAGCCCCAGCATTTT
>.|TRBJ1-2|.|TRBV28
CASIAPWEGENYGYTF
TGTGCCAGCATCGCCCCTTGGGAGGGGGAAAACTATGGCTACACCTTC
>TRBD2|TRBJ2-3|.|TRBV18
CASSPRTSGKSDTQYF
TGTGCCAGCTCACCACGGACTAGCGGGAAATCAGATACGCAGTATTTT
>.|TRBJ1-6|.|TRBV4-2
CASSQQDTDYNSPLHF
TGTGCCAGCAGCCAACAAGACACGGACTATAATTCACCCCTCCACTTT
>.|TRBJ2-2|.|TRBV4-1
CASSQDRTNTGELFF
TGCGCCAGCAGCCAAGATAGGACGAACACCGGGGAGCTGTTTTTT
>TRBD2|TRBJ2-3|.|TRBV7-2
CASSLVGLARDTQYF
TGTGCCAGCAGCTTAGTGGGACTAGCCCGAGATACGCAGTATTTT
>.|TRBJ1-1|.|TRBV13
CASSFRGGEAFF
TGTGCCAGCAGCTTCAGAGGGGGTGAAGCTTTCTTT
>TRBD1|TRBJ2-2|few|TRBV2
CASSELGQGRSGELFF
TGTGCCAGCAGTGAACTGGGACAGGGGCGTTCCGGGGAGCTGTTTTTT
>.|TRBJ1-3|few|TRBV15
CATSRGLIDAGNTIYF
TGTGCCACCAGCAGAGGGTTGATTGATGCTGGAAACACCATATATTTT
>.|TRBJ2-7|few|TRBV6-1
CASSVAGYEQYF
TGTGCCAGCAGTGTAGCCGGATACGAGCAGTACTTC